What follows are 24 T cell receptor beta chains derived from one specimen sequenced in a study of shared clonotypes between healthy human individuals. The assay was immunoSEQ multiplex PCR, and TCRdb's table has in-frame clones only and misses some. The table includes about 2.4 million clones, around 94% detected once. The specimen sequenced was naive CD4+ T cells sorted from blood. The subset was: CD45RA+ positively selected. Every receptor here comes from a man younger than 30 in good health.

V usage is TRBV18 and J usage is TRBJ1-1, with 10 positions matching TRBD1. There are 17 residues in the CDR3. Per the germline V gene, CDR1 is KGHSH and CDR2 is LQKENI. With 0 bases clipped from V and 5 bases from J, the junction kept 9 bases outside the gene matches. The CDR3 nucleotides read TGTGCCAGCTCACCACCAGCGGGACAGGGGTTTACGACTGAAGCTTTCTTT. It specifies CASSPPAGQGFTTEAFF.

V usage is TRBV10-3 and J usage is TRBJ1-2, with a tentative D call TRBD1 (6 bases). This CDR3 region has 13 residues. CDR1 and CDR2 from the germline V gene are ENHRY and SYGVKD. Trimming pared 0 bases from V and 8 bases from J, leaving 10 bases between. The CDR3 here is CAISESGGGGYTF. The CDR3 region has the DNA TGTGCCATCAGTGAGTCCGGAGGGGGGGGCTACACCTTC.

V gene TRBV5-8 combines with J gene TRBJ1-6; 7 nucleotides agree with TRBD1. V shed 0 bases, J shed 1 base, and the junction held 4 bases outside the gene matches. Germline CDR1 is SGHTS and CDR2 is YDEGEE. This CDR3 is built from 17 residues. The CDR3 nucleotides are TGTGCCAGCAGCTTGGGACAGGGCAGGTCCTATAATTCACCCCTCCACTTT. Amino acids: CASSLGQGRSYNSPLHF.

The chain employs TRBV6-1 and TRBJ1-2; D gene ambiguous. The CDR3 loop spans 12 amino acids. CDR1 and CDR2 (germline): MNHNS, SASEGT. The germline V and J ends were trimmed by 5 bases and 3 bases, with 7 bases remaining between them. CDR3 nucleotides: TGTGCCAGCAGTTTTGGAGACTATGGCTACACCTTC. It yields the protein CASSFGDYGYTF.

V is TRBV19 and J is TRBJ1-5, with D uncertain. The CDR3 totals 17 residues. Germline-derived CDR1 and CDR2 are LNHDA and SQIVND (reference sequence). The V end was cut by 0 bases, the J end by 3 bases, with 15 bases between. The CDR3 is CASSIETAGPHNQPQHF. CDR3 in DNA: TGTGCCAGTAGTATAGAAACGGCAGGTCCTCACAATCAGCCCCAGCATTTT.

The CDR3 nucleotides read TGTGCCAGCAGCTCCCCGGGGCTCAAAGCTTTCTTT. Encoded protein: CASSSPGLKAFF. The gene calls are TRBV28 and TRBJ1-1; TRBD1 is a possible D gene (5 bases). The CDR3 has 12 residues. V shed 6 bases and J shed 9 bases, with 14 bases lying between them. Germline values: CDR1 MDHEN, CDR2 SYDVKM.

This chain links TRBV5-6 with TRBJ1-1; 8 nucleotides align to TRBD1. The CDR3 runs to 15 residues. Looked up from germline, CDR1 is SGHDT and CDR2 is YYEEEE. The V and J ends lost 3 bases and 1 base, in that order; junction bases with no gene match: 5. The CDR3 DNA sequence: TGTGCCAGCAGCTGGGGGGACAGGAGGAACACTGAAGCTTTCTTT. Residues: CASSWGDRRNTEAFF.

The chain uses TRBV4-1 and TRBJ2-1; a possible D gene is TRBD1 (6 bases). The V gene lost 6 bases and the J gene lost 5 bases, with 11 bases spanning the gap. There are 13 residues in the CDR3. Looked up from germline, CDR1 is MGHRA and CDR2 is YSYEKL. CDR3 in amino acids: CASSRQVDNEQFF. CDR3 bases: TGCGCCAGCAGTAGACAGGTTGACAATGAGCAGTTCTTC.

This chain joins TRBV7-9 and TRBJ2-5; D unclear. The germline V and J ends were trimmed by 3 bases and 2 bases, with 13 bases remaining between them. CDR1 and CDR2 from the germline V gene are SEHNR and FQNEAQ (reference sequence). The CDR3 runs 15 residues. The CDR3 DNA sequence: TGTGCCAGCAGCTTTCTCGGGCCCTCACAAGAGACCCAGTACTTC. It specifies CASSFLGPSQETQYF.

The chain recombines TRBV19 with TRBJ1-6; no firm D call. This CDR3 has 12 residues. The V end lost 2 bases, the J end lost 7 bases, and 3 bases lay between the germline ends. Germline loops: CDR1 LNHDA, CDR2 SQIVND (reference sequence). This chain's CDR3 is CASSIRNSPLHF. CDR3 nucleotide sequence: TGTGCCAGTAGTATACGGAATTCACCCCTCCACTTT. Full variable domain (outside the CDR3, taken from reference TRBV19 and TRBJ1-6): DGGITQSPKYLFRKEGQNVTLSCEQNLNHDAMYWYRQDPGQGLRLIYYSQIVNDFQKGDIAEGYSVSREKKESFPLTVTSAQKNPTAFYLCASSIRNSPLHFGNGTRLTVT.

This clone is a singleton in its sample. The chain uses TRBV5-6 and TRBJ1-1; D may be TRBD1 (5 bases). The CDR3 extends over 14 amino acids. Germline V gene data show CDR1 as SGHDT and CDR2 as YYEEEE. The V and J ends lost 4 bases and 0 bases respectively, with 10 bases between them. The CDR3 region is CASSGPGMNTEAFF. The CDR3, as DNA: TGTGCCAGCAGCGGGCCAGGGATGAACACTGAAGCTTTCTTT.

This sequence joins TRBV11-2 and TRBJ1-1; D gene unclear. CDR3 length: 13 amino acids. The V end was cut by 5 bases, the J end by 6 bases, with 13 bases between. CDR1 is SGHAT and CDR2 is FQNNGV in the germline V gene. CDR3 residues: CASSPGVRAEAFF. The CDR3 DNA reads TGTGCCAGCAGCCCTGGGGTGAGGGCTGAAGCTTTCTTT.

The chain combines TRBV29-1 with TRBJ2-1, with 9 bases matching TRBD2. The CDR3 is made up of 12 amino acids. CDR1 is SQVTM and CDR2 is ANQGSEA in the germline V gene. The V segment lost 5 bases and the J segment 8 bases; nucleotides outside the gene matches: 4. The CDR3 bases are TGCAGCGTTACAGCGGGAGGCGATGAGCAGTTCTTC. It yields the protein CSVTAGGDEQFF.

As regards this clone: At the DNA level, this CDR3 is encoded by other sequences in the same sample as well. The J gene is TRBJ1-2, the V gene TRBV30; 7 bases match TRBD1. The CDR3 totals 15 residues. The trim removed 0 bases at V and 0 bases at J, leaving 4 bases unmatched. The V gene's germline CDR1 is GTSNPN and CDR2 SVGIG (reference sequence). The CDR3 reads CAWSVTGLANYGYTF. The CDR3 region has the DNA TGTGCCTGGAGTGTGACAGGGTTAGCTAACTATGGCTACACCTTC.

This clone was counted once. This chain uses TRBV5-1 with TRBJ2-5; D unclear. Germline V gene lookup returns CDR1 SGHRS and CDR2 YFSETQ. Trimming pared 4 bases from V and 5 bases from J, leaving 9 bases between. This CDR3 region has 12 residues. For the CDR3, the DNA is TGCGCCAGCAGCACCGAAGGCGAGACCCAGTACTTC. Translated: CASSTEGETQYF.

The genes are TRBV6-9 and TRBJ2-7; 10 nucleotides align to TRBD1. CDR1 is MNHGY, CDR2 SVAAGI, per germline. The CDR3 is 16 amino acids. V gave up 6 bases and J gave up 4 bases; unmatched junction bases: 12. Written as DNA, the CDR3 is TGTGCCAGCAGGCCCCTCCGGGACAGGGGAAAGTACGAGCAGTACTTC. Amino acids: CASRPLRDRGKYEQYF.

The rearrangement links TRBV30 to TRBJ2-5; no firm D call. V was shortened by 1 base and J by 5 bases, with 11 bases between the two germline ends. The V gene's germline CDR1 is GTSNPN and CDR2 SVGIG (reference sequence). This CDR3 has 13 amino acids. The CDR3 nucleotides are TGTGCCTGGAGTGGGCAACGAAGGGAGACCCAGTACTTC. Translated: CAWSGQRRETQYF.

The chain has TRBV18 and TRBJ2-3, with 7 bases that match TRBD2. The CDR3 spans 14 residues. V was clipped by 3 bases and J by 5 bases; unmatched bases: 5. The germline gives CDR1 KGHSH, CDR2 LQKENI. This chain's CDR3 is CASSPGGRGDTQYF. The CDR3 nucleotides are TGTGCCAGCTCACCCGGGGGGAGAGGAGATACGCAGTATTTT.

J is TRBJ2-1 and V is TRBV4-3, with TRBD2 matching 13 bases. With V trimmed by 3 bases and J by 10 bases, 6 bases remained unmatched. The CDR3 sequence is 15 residues long. CDR1 and CDR2 from the germline V gene are LGHNA and YSLEER. Written as DNA, the CDR3 is TGCGCCAGCAGCCAGGGACTAGCGGGGACCTACGAGCAGTTCTTC. Residues: CASSQGLAGTYEQFF.

The rearrangement links TRBV10-3 to TRBJ1-5; TRBD1 might be the D (6 bases). Looked up from germline, CDR1 is ENHRY and CDR2 is SYGVKD. The CDR3 sequence is 17 residues long. V was cut by 0 bases and J by 2 bases, with 14 bases left in between. CDR3 bases: TGTGCCATCAGTGAGTCGCGTGGGGGCGGGGGCAATCAGCCCCAGCATTTT. Translating it yields CAISESRGGGGNQPQHF.

In nucleotides, the CDR3 is TGTGCCAGCAGCCAGGGACAACGTGGTGAAAAACTGTTTTTT. As protein: CASSQGQRGEKLFF. This chain connects TRBV5-4 to TRBJ1-4; D is possibly TRBD1 (6 bases). CDR1 is SGHNT, CDR2 YYREEE, per germline (reference sequence). The CDR3 loop spans 14 amino acids. The V gene lost 4 bases and the J gene lost 7 bases, with 14 bases spanning the gap.

The chain joins TRBV7-2 to TRBJ2-5; no clear D gene. The CDR3 length is 11 residues. Germline V CDR1 and CDR2: SGHTA, FQGNSA. V was cut by 4 bases and J by 5 bases, with 5 bases left in between. CDR3 amino acids: CASSYGETQYF. DNA for the CDR3: TGTGCCAGCAGCTACGGGGAGACCCAGTACTTC.

The chain uses TRBV5-1 and TRBJ2-1; D uncertain. Looked up from germline, CDR1 is SGHRS and CDR2 is YFSETQ. The CDR3 totals 11 residues. V was clipped by 4 bases and J by 5 bases, with 4 bases between them. The CDR3 protein is CASSANNEQFF. The DNA for the CDR3 is TGCGCCAGCAGCGCAAACAATGAGCAGTTCTTC.

The chain recombines TRBV19 with TRBJ2-3; 9 bases are a match to TRBD1. Germline V gene data show CDR1 as LNHDA and CDR2 as SQIVND (reference sequence). CDR3 length equals 14 residues. Losses at the gene ends were 5 bases for V and 5 bases for J; bases not matched to a gene: 5. CDR3 amino acids: CASSWGQGQDTQYF. The DNA of the CDR3 is TGTGCCAGTAGTTGGGGACAGGGTCAAGATACGCAGTATTTT.